This is a list of T cell receptor beta chains from one sample in a study of blood T cell repertoires in COVID-19. Some clones are missing from TCRdb's copy, which holds only in-frame ones; the method was immunoSEQ multiplex PCR. The sample records more than 110,000 clones, 78% being singletons. The specimen was PBMCs or T cells enriched from blood (not recorded which). These receptors originate from a woman between 50 and 59 years old who had recovered from COVID-19. The CDR3 runs from the conserved cysteine through the conserved F or W. D genes are given only for firm matches. Not all rows give a size; the values are once, few, many and, for expanded clones, a class.

>NA|TRBV10-3|NA|TRBJ1-5
CAISSQPQTNQPQHF
TGTGCCATCTCTTCACAACCTCAAACCAATCAGCCCCAGCATTTT
>NA|TRBV30|NA|TRBJ2-7
CAWTWGRTQYF
TGTGCCTGGACCTGGGGCAGAACGCAGTACTTC
>NA|TRBV27|NA|TRBJ1-2
CASSSRVAPGAVGYTF
TGTGCCAGCAGTTCCCGGGTGGCTCCAGGGGCGGTTGGCTACACCTTC
>NA|TRBV5-8|NA|TRBJ1-6
CASSSTDTTRGSPLHF
TGTGCCAGCAGCTCAACGGACACGACCCGTGGTTCACCCCTCCACTTT
>NA|TRBV7-6|NA|TRBJ1-2
CASSLARNSLYGYTF
TGTGCCAGCAGCTTAGCTCGGAACAGCCTCTATGGCTACACCTTC
>once|TRBV4-1|TRBD1|TRBJ2-6
CASSQDSTGGRGANVLTF
TGCGCCAGCAGCCAAGATTCAACAGGGGGCAGAGGGGCCAACGTCCTGACTTTC
>few|TRBV11-3|TRBD1|TRBJ2-7
CASSWRQGPSYEQYF
TGTGCCAGCAGCTGGAGACAGGGGCCTTCCTACGAGCAGTACTTC
>NA|TRBV4-1|NA|TRBJ1-1
CASRQISEAFF
TGCGCCAGCCGCCAAATCAGTGAAGCTTTCTTT
>NA|TRBV6-5|NA|TRBJ1-4
CASQATNEKLFF
TGTGCCAGCCAGGCAACTAATGAAAAACTGTTTTTT
>NA|TRBV7-2|NA|TRBJ2-5
CASSLAGRGQETQYF
TGTGCCAGCAGCTTAGCGGGAAGGGGACAAGAGACCCAGTACTTC
>NA|TRBV12-3/TRBV12-4|NA|TRBJ2-7
CASSFGLSYEQYF
TGTGCCAGCAGTTTTGGCCTTTCCTACGAGCAGTACTTC
>NA|TRBV4-2|NA|TRBJ1-5
CASSQDSPDSANQPQHF
TGTGCCAGCAGCCAAGATTCCCCGGACAGCGCTAATCAGCCCCAGCATTTT
>NA|TRBV5-4|TRBD2|TRBJ2-7
CASSRDYSYEQYF
TGTGCCAGCAGCCGGGACTACTCCTACGAGCAGTACTTC
>NA|TRBV2|NA|TRBJ1-4
CASSGRGSTAGRGSEKLFF
TGTGCCAGCAGTGGCCGCGGGTCAACAGCGGGAAGGGGAAGTGAAAAACTGTTTTTT
>NA|TRBV4-1|TRBD2|TRBJ2-2
CASSQEGAGGRELFF
TGCGCCAGCAGCCAAGAAGGAGCGGGGGGCCGGGAGCTGTTTTTT
>NA|TRBV28|NA|TRBJ1-1
CASSFFVGTMNTEAFF
TGTGCCAGCAGTTTTTTTGTCGGGACAATGAACACTGAAGCTTTCTTT
>NA|TRBV19|NA|TRBJ1-1
CASSTQAWTVNTEAFF
TGTGCCAGTAGTACCCAGGCGTGGACAGTGAACACTGAAGCTTTCTTT
>few|TRBV11-2|NA|TRBJ1-1
CASSRGRGTEAFF
TGTGCCAGCAGTCGAGGGAGGGGCACTGAAGCTTTCTTT
>NA|TRBV28|TRBD1|TRBJ2-7
CASSSSRDRRAPAYEQYF
TGTGCCAGCAGTTCGAGCCGGGACAGGAGAGCACCGGCCTACGAGCAGTACTTC
>NA|TRBV6-5|TRBD2|TRBJ2-2
CASKKLAVGELFF
TGTGCCAGCAAGAAACTAGCGGTCGGGGAGCTGTTTTTT
>many|TRBV6-4|TRBD1|TRBJ1-6
CASTNGTGGGSPLHF
TGTGCCAGCACCAATGGGACAGGGGGCGGTTCACCCCTCCACTTT
>NA|TRBV6-4|NA|TRBJ2-3
CASSRDTQGPDTQYF
TGTGCCAGCAGTCGGGACACACAGGGCCCAGATACGCAGTATTTT
>NA|TRBV9|NA|TRBJ1-1
CASSPGANTEAFF
TGTGCCAGCAGCCCTGGGGCGAACACTGAAGCTTTCTTT
>NA|TRBV11-2|NA|TRBJ2-1
CASSFPRRVSSYNEQFF
TGTGCCAGCAGCTTTCCGAGACGGGTCAGCTCCTACAATGAGCAGTTCTTC
>NA|TRBV7-7|TRBD2|TRBJ2-1
CASSTGTSLGSYNEQFF
TGTGCCAGCAGCACCGGGACTAGCCTAGGCTCCTACAATGAGCAGTTCTTC
>many|TRBV28|TRBD2|TRBJ2-7
CASLASSGTNEQYF
TGTGCCAGCCTAGCGAGTTCTGGGACTAACGAGCAGTACTTC
>NA|TRBV28|NA|TRBJ1-6
CASSLATRGAHNSPLHF
TGTGCCAGCAGTTTAGCGACGCGGGGAGCCCATAATTCACCCCTCCACTTT
>few|TRBV20-1|NA|TRBJ1-2
CSASTGGNYGYTF
TGCAGTGCTAGTACGGGAGGCAACTATGGCTACACCTTC
>NA|TRBV27|TRBD1|TRBJ2-2
CASSQDRGVGELFF
TGTGCCAGCAGCCAGGACAGGGGTGTCGGGGAGCTGTTTTTT
>NA|TRBV6-5|NA|TRBJ2-5
CASSIPDGRQTQYF
TGTGCCAGCAGTATCCCGGACGGGAGACAGACCCAGTACTTC
>NA|TRBV18|NA|TRBJ2-5
CASSPPRIFSGVGETQYF
TGTGCCAGCTCACCACCGAGAATATTTTCAGGGGTCGGGGAGACCCAGTACTTC
>NA|TRBV5-1|NA|TRBJ1-3
CASSLAGLSGNTIYF
TGCGCCAGCAGCTTGGCAGGACTAAGCGGAAACACCATATATTTT
>NA|TRBV7-8|NA|TRBJ2-3
CASTLPREDTQYF
TGTGCCAGCACCCTCCCCAGGGAAGATACGCAGTATTTT
>NA|TRBV3-1/TRBV3-2|NA|TRBJ2-2
CASGLASTGELFF
TGTGCCAGCGGGCTAGCGAGCACCGGGGAGCTGTTTTTT
>NA|TRBV5-4|NA|TRBJ2-3
CASSLDGPVDTQYF
TGTGCCAGCAGCTTGGATGGCCCAGTCGATACGCAGTATTTT
>few|TRBV6-5|NA|TRBJ1-5
CASSPAHEGQPQHF
TGTGCCAGCAGTCCCGCCCATGAGGGTCAGCCCCAGCATTTT
>medium-sized|TRBV10-1|TRBD1|TRBJ2-1
CASSDNRGLAHEQFF
TGCGCCAGCAGTGATAATAGGGGGCTGGCACATGAGCAGTTCTTC
>once|TRBV5-1|TRBD2|TRBJ2-5
CASSLGTSGEETQYF
TGCGCCAGCAGCCTGGGGACTAGTGGAGAAGAGACCCAGTACTTC
>NA|TRBV6-5|TRBD1|TRBJ1-1
CASNRGHGTEAFF
TGTGCCTCCAACAGGGGGCACGGCACTGAAGCTTTCTTT
>NA|TRBV7-9|NA|TRBJ2-5
CASIDSQETQYF
TGTGCCAGCATTGACTCCCAAGAGACCCAGTACTTC